A single sample is the source of the 11 T cell receptor beta chains below, sequenced in a study of T cell responses to AZD1222 COVID-19 vaccine. Profiling relied on immunoSEQ multiplex PCR, and the TCRdb table lists in-frame clones only, not all of them. The data show 150,000 to 200,000 clones, with 92% seen just once and 0.9% to 1.2% held by the top ten. The sample was peripheral blood, taken 28 days after the second AZD1222 dose. These receptors all stem from an adult who received the AZD1222 COVID-19 vaccine.

The chain links TRBV7-6 to TRBJ2-2; 8 bases agree with TRBD2. Germline assignment: CDR1 SGHVS and CDR2 FNYEAQ. The CDR3 length is 17 residues. V lost 4 bases and J lost 4; bases outside the gene matches: 11. CDR3 region: CASSYHPAGVSTGELFF. CDR3 nucleotides: TGTGCCAGCAGCTACCACCCAGCGGGGGTGAGCACCGGGGAGCTGTTTTTT.

The V call is TRBV10-2, the J call TRBJ1-5, with D tentatively TRBD1 (5 bases). This CDR3 contains 13 residues. Trimming removed 6 bases at V and 4 bases at J, with 10 bases between. Germline V gives CDR1 WSHSY, CDR2 SAAADI. The CDR3 region is CASSPDRNQPQHF. CDR3 bases: TGCGCCAGCAGCCCCGACAGAAATCAGCCCCAGCATTTT.

This clone has just one count. The gene calls are TRBV12-3 or TRBV12-4 and TRBJ2-7; unclear D gene. The V end lost 6 bases, the J end lost 3 bases, and 12 bases lay between the germline ends. The CDR3 extends over 13 amino acids. CDR3 protein: CASSSPAYYEQYF. CDR3 sequence (DNA): TGTGCCAGCAGCTCCCCAGCTTACTACGAGCAGTACTTC.

The rearrangement links TRBV3-1 (or the pseudogene TRBV3-2) to TRBJ2-2; no definite D call. Germline V gene data show CDR1 as LGHDT and CDR2 as YNNKEL (reference sequence). The CDR3 runs 16 residues. Trimming left V 1 base short and J 4 bases short, with 13 bases between. CDR3 region: CASSQAPLTSTGELFF. DNA of the CDR3: TGTGCCAGCAGCCAAGCTCCTTTGACGAGCACCGGGGAGCTGTTTTTT.

This chain connects TRBV15 to TRBJ1-5; 8 nucleotides agree with TRBD1. Germline V CDR1 and CDR2: LNHNV, YYDKDF (reference sequence). With 5 bases clipped from V and 0 bases from J, the junction kept 9 bases outside the gene matches. The CDR3 covers 17 residues. CDR3 region: CATSSGQGEYSNQPQHF. CDR3 coding DNA: TGTGCCACCAGCTCTGGACAGGGAGAATATAGCAATCAGCCCCAGCATTTT. The variable domain in full, completed from reference TRBV15 and TRBJ1-5, reads DAMVIQNPRYQVTQFGKPVTLSCSQTLNHNVMYWYQQKSSQAPKLLFHYYDKDFNNEADTPDNFQSRRPNTSFCFLDIRSPGLGDTAMYLCATSSGQGEYSNQPQHFGDGTRLSIL.

This chain links TRBV27 with TRBJ2-3, with D perhaps TRBD1 or TRBD2 (5 bases each). V lost 5 bases to trimming and J lost 0 bases, with 15 bases between them. Germline V lookup: CDR1 MNHEY, CDR2 SMNVEV (reference sequence). CDR3 length: 16 residues. CDR3 DNA: TGTGCCAGCAGTGGAGCGCAGGGACCTAGCACAGATACGCAGTATTTT. This encodes CASSGAQGPSTDTQYF.

This rearrangement joins TRBV6-5 to TRBJ1-2; D is undetermined. Germline loops: CDR1 MNHEY, CDR2 SVGAGI. V lost 5 bases to trimming and J lost 2 bases, with 6 bases between them. This CDR3 spans 12 amino acids. The CDR3, as DNA: TGTGCCAGCAGTCGAGAGAACTATGGCTACACCTTC. This translates into CASSRENYGYTF.

This chain uses TRBV7-8 with TRBJ1-2, with TRBD1 matching 7 bases. CDR1 and CDR2 (germline): SGHVS, FQNEAQ. The CDR3 totals 15 residues. V trimming: 5 bases; J trimming: 5 bases; junction bases outside the gene matches: 11. The CDR3 DNA reads TGTGCCAGCAGCGAACTCCCGGGACAGCGGTATGGCTACACCTTC. As protein: CASSELPGQRYGYTF.

The genes are TRBV10-1 and TRBJ1-1, with D possibly matching TRBD1 (5 bases). Between the trimmed V and J ends, which lost 8 bases and 2 bases, there was a span of 15 bases. CDR1 and CDR2 from the germline V gene are WNHNN and SYGVQD (reference sequence). The CDR3 has 14 residues. The CDR3 here is CASSPQGRNTEAFF. In DNA, the CDR3 is TGCGCCAGCTCCCCCCAGGGAAGAAACACTGAAGCTTTCTTT.

The V and J genes are TRBV6-5 and TRBJ1-3; 7 bases agree with TRBD1. The germline V gene encodes CDR1 MNHEY and CDR2 SVGAGI. With V trimmed by 0 bases and J by 0 bases, 2 bases remained unmatched. The CDR3 covers 16 residues. The CDR3 DNA sequence: TGTGCCAGCAGTTACTCGGGGGACAGCTCTGGAAACACCATATATTTT. This gives the protein CASSYSGDSSGNTIYF.

This clone was seen once. The rearrangement links TRBV5-4 to TRBJ1-4; TRBD1 aligns across 12 bases. V dropped 4 bases and J dropped 7; count of bases not matched to a gene: 8. This CDR3 region has 16 residues. Germline-derived CDR1 and CDR2 are SGHNT and YYREEE (reference sequence). The CDR3 protein is CASSTGTGGRGEKLFF. The DNA for the CDR3 is TGTGCCAGCAGCACCGGGACAGGGGGCCGGGGTGAAAAACTGTTTTTT.